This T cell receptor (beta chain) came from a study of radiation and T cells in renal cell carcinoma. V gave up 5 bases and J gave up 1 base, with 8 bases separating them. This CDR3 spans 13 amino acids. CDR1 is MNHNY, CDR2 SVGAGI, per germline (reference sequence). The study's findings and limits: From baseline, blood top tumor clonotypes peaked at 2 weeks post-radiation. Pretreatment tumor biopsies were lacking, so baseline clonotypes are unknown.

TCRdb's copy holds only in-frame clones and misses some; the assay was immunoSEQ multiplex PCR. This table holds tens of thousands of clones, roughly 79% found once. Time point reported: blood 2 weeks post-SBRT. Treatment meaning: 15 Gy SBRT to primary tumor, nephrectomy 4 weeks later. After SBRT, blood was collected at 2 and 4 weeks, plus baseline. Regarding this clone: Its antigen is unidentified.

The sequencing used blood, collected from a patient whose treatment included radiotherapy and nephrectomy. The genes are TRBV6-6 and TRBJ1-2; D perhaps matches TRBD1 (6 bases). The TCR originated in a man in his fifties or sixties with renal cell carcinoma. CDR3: CASSLQGNYGYTF. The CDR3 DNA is TGTGCCAGCAGTCTACAGGGTAACTATGGCTACACCTTC.